This T cell receptor (beta chain) appears in the sequencing data of a study of cytomegalovirus exposure and HLA in healthy donors. Overall study results and limits: What was likely a sequencing artifact was a cluster of highly shared sequence variants.

PCR used 60 Vbeta primers and 13 Jbeta primers. Authors' processing steps: Later analysis identified tens of millions of unique TCR beta chains, roughly 11 million shared. Libraries were prepared by immunoSEQ multiplex PCR; TCRdb keeps only in-frame clonotypes and omits some of them. Clonal size and the V and J genes are those of that table, whereas D and trimming came from the DNA. The sample has about 160,000 clones; just over 70% are singletons. CDR1 SQVTM and CDR2 ANQGSEA come from the germline V gene. V lost 8 bases, J lost 7 bases, and 11 bases stayed unmatched. The CDR3 is 14 amino acids. With respect to this clone: Its antigen is still unknown.

Sample: PBMCs. This sequence joins TRBV29-1 and TRBJ2-2; 9 positions agree with TRBD2. The clonotype comes from a man between 18 and 35 years old in good health and CMV-seropositive. The CDR3 DNA follows: TGCAGCTTGTATAGCGGGAGAAACGGCGGGGAGCTGTTTTTT. Protein sequence: CSLYSGRNGGELFF.